This T cell receptor beta chain came from a study of CD8 T cells in Susac syndrome. Study information: The sequenced Susac syndrome patients comprised six with active disease and about eight in remission. Blood was drawn from patients with Susac syndrome. At that point, they were therapy-naive, on corticosteroids, or on intravenous immunoglobulin alone.

The CDR3 spans 15 residues. The V and J ends lost 6 bases and 1 base, in that order; junction bases with no gene match: 8. The germline V gene has CDR1 MDHEN and CDR2 SYDVKM. High-throughput TCR beta sequencing covered peripheral CD8+ and CD4+ T cells. Negative isolation was used for CD8+ and CD4+ T cells, and FACS enrichment was applied to TEMRA cells. With random hexamers, roughly 0.45 to 1 ug RNA was reverse transcribed. A single record per CDR3 protein comes from TCRdb applying MiXCR to the immunoSEQ multiplex PCR reads. The profile shows 95,000 to 150,000 distinct CDR3 sequences, over 95% of them singletons.

This sequence originates from a human donor with Susac syndrome. The gene calls are TRBV28 and TRBJ1-1; 7 nucleotides line up with TRBD1. The sequenced sample was CD4+ T cells from PBMCs. DNA of the CDR3: TGTGCCAGCAGACCCTCGACAGGGAAGAACACTGAAGCTTTCTTT. Translated: CASRPSTGKNTEAFF. The variable domain in full, with the rest retrieved from reference TRBV28 and TRBJ1-1, is DVKVTQSSRYLVKRTGEKVFLECVQDMDHENMFWYRQDPGLGLRLIYFSYDVKMKEKGDIPEGYSVSREKKERFSLILESASTNQTSMYLCASRPSTGKNTEAFFGQGTRLTVV.